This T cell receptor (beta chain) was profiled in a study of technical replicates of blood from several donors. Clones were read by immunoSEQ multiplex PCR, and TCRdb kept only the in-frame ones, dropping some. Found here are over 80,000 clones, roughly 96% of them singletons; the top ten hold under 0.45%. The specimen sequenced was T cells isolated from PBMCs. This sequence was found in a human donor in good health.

The CDR3 coding sequence is TGTGCCAGCAGCTTAGATATTAGCAGTCGCGAGCAGTACTTC. It encodes CASSLDISSREQYF. The chain carries TRBV7-2 and TRBJ2-7; D unresolved. Trimming stripped 1 base from V and 6 bases from J, with 13 bases between. Per germline, CDR1 SGHTA and CDR2 FQGNSA. The CDR3 length is 14 residues.